This TCR beta chain was observed in a study of blood T cell repertoires in COVID-19. At the level of the study: The United States, Italy and Spain supplied acute and convalescent COVID-19 samples.

Profiled with immunoSEQ multiplex PCR; TCRdb holds only in-frame clones, not every one. The sample has approximately 63,000 clones, over 75% seen once; the top ten hold 4% to 6%. V was clipped by 0 bases and J by 6 bases; unmatched bases: 6. The V gene's germline CDR1 is SGHNT and CDR2 YYREEE (reference sequence). The CDR3 has 15 amino acids. The sequencing sample was made of peripheral blood. The chain uses TRBV5-4 and TRBJ1-1; TRBD1 matches 9 bases. The TCR sequence derives from a man older than 75 in a cohort sampled during active COVID-19. The CDR3 nucleotides are TGTGCCAGCAGCTTGGCCGGGACAGGGTTCGCTGAAGCTTTCTTT. This translates into CASSLAGTGFAEAFF.